The 18 T cell receptor beta chains below were found in one sample sequenced in a study of T cell responses to AZD1222 COVID-19 vaccine. The assay was immunoSEQ multiplex PCR, and TCRdb's table has in-frame clones only and misses some. The sample has 80,000 to 95,000 clones, about 90% seen once; the top ten hold 2.8%. The specimen was peripheral blood, collected on day 0 of MenACWY control vaccination. These receptors were collected from an adult in good health.

CDR3 sequence: CASSRGVGEQYF. CDR3 nucleotide sequence: TGTGCCAGCAGCCGCGGGGTGGGGGAGCAGTACTTC. The chain uses TRBV7-2 and TRBJ2-7; possible D gene TRBD2, 6 bases. The CDR3 totals 12 residues. Germline V lookup: CDR1 SGHTA, CDR2 FQGNSA. V lost 5 bases and J lost 7, with 12 bases in between. The full variable domain, rest sourced from reference TRBV7-2 and TRBJ2-7, is GAGVSQSPSNKVTEKGKDVELRCDPISGHTALYWYRQSLGQGLEFLIYFQGNSAPDKSGLPSDRFSAERTGGSVSTLTIQRTQQEDSAVYLCASSRGVGEQYFGPGTRLTVT.

The chain links TRBV15 to TRBJ2-7; the match to TRBD2 covers 9 bases. With 0 bases clipped from V and 0 bases from J, the junction kept 6 bases outside the gene matches. Per the germline V gene, CDR1 is LNHNV and CDR2 is YYDKDF (reference sequence). The CDR3 is 17 residues long. CDR3 loop: CATSRDRLAGSSYEQYF. The CDR3 coding sequence is TGTGCCACCAGCAGAGATCGCCTAGCGGGGAGCTCCTACGAGCAGTACTTC.

Concerning this clone itself: Germline is not matched at one junction end, which may reflect a read error. This sequence joins TRBV14 and TRBJ1-1, with D perhaps matching TRBD1 (5 bases). CDR1 is SGHDN, CDR2 FVKESK, per germline. The length of the CDR3 is 12 residues. The CDR3, as DNA: TGTGCCAGCAGCCTCACTGGACAAGCCCCGTCCTTT. Protein product: CASSLTGQAPSF. Supplemented by reference TRBV14 and TRBJ1-1, the full variable domain reads EAGVTQFPSHSVIEKGQTVTLRCDPISGHDNLYWYRRVMGKEIKFLLHFVKESKQDESGMPNNRFLAERTGGTYSTLKVQPAELEDSGVYFCASSLTGQAPSFGQGTRLTVV.

The chain joins TRBV6-5 to TRBJ2-4, with D tentatively TRBD2 (6 bases). Germline values: CDR1 MNHEY, CDR2 SVGAGI. The CDR3 sequence is 15 residues long. The V end was cut by 7 bases, the J end by 9 bases, with 22 bases between. CDR3 nucleotides: TGTGCCAGCACCACCGGGGGATTGGGGTTAGGCATTCAGTACTTC. It encodes CASTTGGLGLGIQYF.

The count of this clone is one. The gene calls are TRBV5-6 and TRBJ2-2; D is ambiguous. Trimming stripped 6 bases from V and 8 bases from J, with 11 bases between. CDR3 length: 12 amino acids. Per germline, CDR1 SGHDT and CDR2 YYEEEE. The CDR3 here is CASTSMGGELFF. CDR3 sequence (DNA): TGTGCCAGCACCTCAATGGGTGGGGAGCTGTTTTTT.

The chain combines TRBV5-5 with TRBJ1-1, with 9 bases fitting TRBD1. Germline values: CDR1 SGHKS, CDR2 YYEKEE (reference sequence). The CDR3 extends over 14 amino acids. Trimming at V came to 2 bases and at J to 6 bases, leaving 5 bases not matched to a gene. The CDR3 spells CASSFGTGYSEAFF. The DNA of the CDR3 is TGTGCCAGCAGCTTCGGGACAGGGTACTCTGAAGCTTTCTTT.

The chain couples TRBV6-2 or TRBV6-3 to TRBJ2-3; D might be TRBD2 (6 bases). Trimming removed 1 base from V and 9 bases from J, with 11 bases in between. CDR1 is MNHEY, CDR2 SVGEGT, per germline. The CDR3 has 13 residues. CDR3 coding DNA: TGTGCCAGCAGTTACTGGGAGGAAGGAACGCAGTATTTT. It translates to CASSYWEEGTQYF.

The genes are TRBV3-1 (or the pseudogene TRBV3-2) and TRBJ1-2; D not resolved. This CDR3 spans 13 amino acids. Germline V gene sequence: CDR1 LGHDT, CDR2 YNNKEL (reference sequence). The V end was cut by 4 bases, the J end by 4 bases, with 10 bases between. The CDR3 region has the DNA TGTGCCAGCAGCCTTACCGACTCCTATGGCTACACCTTC. Amino acid sequence: CASSLTDSYGYTF.

J is TRBJ2-3 and V is TRBV5-6; D call uncertain. Per the germline V gene, CDR1 is SGHDT and CDR2 is YYEEEE. V gave up 4 bases and J gave up 6 bases, with 12 bases separating them. The CDR3 covers 13 residues. In nucleotides, the CDR3 is TGTGCCAGCAGCGCCCTTGGATCCGATACGCAGTATTTT. This encodes CASSALGSDTQYF.

The gene calls are TRBV6-5 and TRBJ1-2, with D maybe TRBD1 (5 bases). Germline loops: CDR1 MNHEY, CDR2 SVGAGI. This CDR3 comprises 14 residues. Trimming left V 2 bases short and J 5 bases short, with 12 bases between. CDR3 DNA sequence: TGTGCCAGCAGTTACACCCCCAGGGATTATGGCTACACCTTC. Protein sequence: CASSYTPRDYGYTF.

The rearrangement joins TRBV5-6 to TRBJ1-4, with 8 bases lining up with TRBD1. Germline V CDR1 and CDR2: SGHDT, YYEEEE. The V gene end was trimmed by 4 bases and the J gene end by 5 bases; junction bases not matched to a gene: 7. The length of the CDR3 is 15 residues. Written as DNA, the CDR3 is TGTGCCAGCAGCGTCTACCGGGACAGGAATGAAAAACTGTTTTTT. It yields the protein CASSVYRDRNEKLFF.

The CDR3 here is CASSLWELGLANTEAFF. The CDR3 region has the DNA TGTGCCAGCAGCTTGTGGGAGCTGGGGTTGGCTAACACTGAAGCTTTCTTT. The chain has TRBV5-5 and TRBJ1-1; D remains ambiguous. The CDR3 sequence is 17 residues long. Trimming removed 1 base at V and 2 bases at J, with 18 bases between. The germline CDR1 and CDR2 sequences are SGHKS and YYEKEE (reference sequence).

This rearrangement joins TRBV19 to TRBJ2-5; D is ambiguous. V shed 5 bases and J shed 2 bases, with 9 bases lying between them. This CDR3 is built from 13 residues. CDR1 LNHDA and CDR2 SQIVND come from the germline V gene (reference sequence). The DNA of the CDR3 is TGTGCCAGTAGTGTGGATGTTCAAGAGACCCAGTACTTC. Its translation is CASSVDVQETQYF.

With respect to this clone: The sample has other DNA sequences that encode this CDR3 too. The rearrangement uses TRBV5-4 and TRBJ2-3; 12 nucleotides match TRBD2. Germline CDR1 SGHNT, CDR2 YYREEE (reference sequence). This CDR3 is 17 amino acids long. The trim removed 0 bases at V and 0 bases at J, leaving 2 bases unmatched. CDR3 sequence reads: CASSLGLAGASTDTQYF. As DNA, the CDR3 is TGTGCCAGCAGCTTGGGACTAGCGGGGGCTAGCACAGATACGCAGTATTTT.

This chain connects TRBV27 to TRBJ1-2, with TRBD1 matching 7 bases. Trimming cost V 5 bases and J 4 bases; bases outside gene matches: 7. The CDR3 runs 14 residues. Per the germline V gene, CDR1 is MNHEY and CDR2 is SMNVEV (reference sequence). In nucleotides, the CDR3 is TGTGCCAGCAGTGACAGGGAGAAAGGCTATGGCTACACCTTC. It encodes CASSDREKGYGYTF.

The chain carries TRBV19 and TRBJ1-3, with D perhaps TRBD1 (6 bases). Trimming shortened V by 7 bases and J by 0 bases, and 13 bases separated the two germline ends. This CDR3 region has 15 residues. Per the germline V gene, CDR1 is LNHDA and CDR2 is SQIVND (reference sequence). For the CDR3, the DNA is TGTGCCAGTACCATGGACAGATTCTCTGGAAACACCATATATTTT. Its protein is CASTMDRFSGNTIYF. Full variable domain (missing parts from reference TRBV19 and TRBJ1-3): DGGITQSPKYLFRKEGQNVTLSCEQNLNHDAMYWYRQDPGQGLRLIYYSQIVNDFQKGDIAEGYSVSREKKESFPLTVTSAQKNPTAFYLCASTMDRFSGNTIYFGEGSWLTVV.

J is TRBJ1-6 and V is TRBV12-5; D is unclear. Trimming took 7 bases from V and 0 from J, leaving 10 bases between them. The CDR3 consists of 15 residues. Germline V lookup: CDR1 LGHNT, CDR2 FRNRAP. The CDR3 nucleotides read TGTGCTAGTGCCCTCGGCAGCTCCTATAATTCACCCCTCCACTTT. This encodes CASALGSSYNSPLHF.

V gene TRBV20-1 combines with J gene TRBJ2-1, with D unclear. Per the germline V gene, CDR1 is DFQATT and CDR2 is SNEGSKA (reference sequence). The ends were cut back, 4 bases at V and 7 bases at J, with 8 bases in the middle. The CDR3 totals 11 residues. The CDR3 nucleotides read TGCAGTGCTATCGGGCAGAATGAGCAGTTCTTC. It translates to CSAIGQNEQFF.